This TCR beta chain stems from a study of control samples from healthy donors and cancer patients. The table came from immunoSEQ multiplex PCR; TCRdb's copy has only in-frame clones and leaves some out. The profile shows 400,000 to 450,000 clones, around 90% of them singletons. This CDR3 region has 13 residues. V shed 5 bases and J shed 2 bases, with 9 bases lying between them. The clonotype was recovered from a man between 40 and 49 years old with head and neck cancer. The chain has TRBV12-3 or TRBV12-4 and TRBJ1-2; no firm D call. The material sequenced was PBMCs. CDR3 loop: CASSDGLNYGYTF. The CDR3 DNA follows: TGTGCCAGCAGTGACGGGCTGAACTATGGCTACACCTTC.